These 11 T cell receptor beta chains came from one sample sequenced in a study of T cells in Graves' hyperthyroidism and ophthalmopathy. Amplified TCR beta CDR3 regions derived from RNA transcripts. The TCR CDR3 first-round RT-PCR relied on the HTBI primer set. TCRdb reprocessed the multiplex PCR reads via MiXCR and lists one record per CDR3 protein. The sample holds hundreds of thousands of distinct CDR3 sequences, about 17% seen once. The sample was blood. These receptors were taken from a woman in her thirties with Graves' hyperthyroidism.

This chain connects TRBV12-5 to TRBJ2-2, with 9 bases aligning to TRBD2. The CDR3 is 17 residues long. Germline-derived CDR1 and CDR2 are LGHNT and FRNRAP. V dropped 1 base and J dropped 0; count of bases not matched to a gene: 3. In DNA, the CDR3 is TGTGCTAGTGGTTTGGGTCTAGCGGGGTCGAACACCGGGGAGCTGTTTTTT. This encodes CASGLGLAGSNTGELFF.

This clonotype was observed at least ten times. The chain has TRBV7-2 and TRBJ1-2; TRBD1 agrees at 9 bases. There are 16 residues in the CDR3. Germline V gene sequence: CDR1 SGHTA, CDR2 FQGNSA. The V segment lost 0 bases and the J segment 2 bases; nucleotides outside the gene matches: 4. The CDR3 nucleotides are TGTGCCAGCAGCTTAGCCGGGACAGGGAAGAACTATGGCTACACCTTC. The encoded protein is CASSLAGTGKNYGYTF.

This clonotype was seen repeatedly, ten times or more. V and J are TRBV28 and TRBJ1-5; possibly TRBD1 for D (5 bases). The CDR3 contains 17 residues. The germline CDR1 and CDR2 sequences are MDHEN and SYDVKM. With 6 bases removed from V and 0 bases from J, the gap between germline ends came to 18 bases. DNA for the CDR3: TGTGCCAGCAGGAACCTCGGGGCAGAATATAGCAATCAGCCCCAGCATTTT. Translation gives CASRNLGAEYSNQPQHF.

This clonotype came up a few times. The chain uses TRBV29-1 and TRBJ1-2, with D tentatively TRBD1 (6 bases). The CDR3 contains 10 residues. V lost 7 bases to trimming and J lost 7 bases, with 10 bases between them. Germline V gene lookup returns CDR1 SQVTM and CDR2 ANQGSEA. The CDR3: CSALRGGYTF. The CDR3 DNA sequence: TGCAGCGCCCTCAGGGGTGGCTACACCTTC.

J is TRBJ2-1 and V is TRBV2, with D perhaps given as TRBD1 or TRBD2 (6 bases each). V lost 6 bases and J 9 bases, leaving 24 bases between the germline ends. The CDR3 is made up of 16 amino acids. Germline CDR1 SNHLY, CDR2 FYNNEI. The CDR3 DNA follows: TGTGCCAGCAGGGGGGGTCTGGGGGCCGGTCAGGGTGAGCAGTTCTTC. This gives the protein CASRGGLGAGQGEQFF.

This clonotype was observed a few times. In DNA form, the CDR3 reads TGTGCCAGCAGCCGCCTGGGCGAAATTGACACTGAAGCTTTCTTT. Its protein is CASSRLGEIDTEAFF. The chain couples TRBV27 to TRBJ1-1; D is ambiguous. The CDR3 totals 15 residues. V was cut by 6 bases and J by 3 bases, with 17 bases left in between. Looked up from germline, CDR1 is MNHEY and CDR2 is SMNVEV (reference sequence).

This chain joins TRBV3-1 and TRBJ2-7, with 11 positions matching TRBD2. The CDR3 extends over 17 amino acids. Germline V gene sequence: CDR1 LGHDT, CDR2 YNNKEL (reference sequence). Germline trimming cut 1 base from V and 3 bases from J; bases unmatched to any gene: 8. The CDR3 here is CASSQGAALAGVYEQYF. The CDR3, as DNA: TGTGCCAGCAGCCAAGGGGCAGCACTAGCGGGAGTCTACGAGCAGTACTTC.

This clonotype has only a few counts. J is TRBJ2-5 and V is TRBV20-1, with D tentatively TRBD2 (5 bases). CDR3 length equals 14 residues. Per the germline V gene, CDR1 is DFQATT and CDR2 is SNEGSKA (reference sequence). Trimming took 1 base from V and 5 from J, leaving 14 bases between them. CDR3 DNA sequence: TGCAGTGCTAGAGGTATTAGCATAGCGGAGACCCAGTACTTC. Translating it yields CSARGISIAETQYF.

This clonotype was picked up many times. The chain recombines TRBV28 with TRBJ1-2; TRBD1 is a possible D gene (6 bases). CDR1 is MDHEN, CDR2 SYDVKM, per germline. V lost 1 base and J lost 4, with 19 bases in between. The CDR3 totals 17 residues. CDR3 loop: CASSLLGAGGAGYGYTF. The CDR3 DNA reads as TGTGCCAGCAGTTTATTGGGAGCGGGGGGGGCAGGCTATGGCTACACCTTC.

The rearrangement uses TRBV14 and TRBJ2-1; 8 bases align to TRBD2. This CDR3 region has 15 residues. Looked up from germline, CDR1 is SGHDN and CDR2 is FVKESK. V was clipped by 1 base and J by 3 bases; unmatched bases: 2. The CDR3 loop is CASSQVSGVYNEQFF. The CDR3 DNA reads as TGTGCCAGCAGCCAAGTTAGCGGGGTCTACAATGAGCAGTTCTTC.

This clonotype was detected only a few times. The V gene is TRBV30, the J gene TRBJ2-3, with 12 bases fitting TRBD1. J was trimmed by 8 bases and V by 2 bases; bases with no gene match: 11. The CDR3 runs 16 residues. The germline gives CDR1 GTSNPN, CDR2 SVGIG (reference sequence). The CDR3 loop reads CAWSLKGTGGRGTQYF. In nucleotides, the CDR3 is TGTGCCTGGAGTCTAAAAGGGACAGGGGGCCGGGGTACGCAGTATTTT.